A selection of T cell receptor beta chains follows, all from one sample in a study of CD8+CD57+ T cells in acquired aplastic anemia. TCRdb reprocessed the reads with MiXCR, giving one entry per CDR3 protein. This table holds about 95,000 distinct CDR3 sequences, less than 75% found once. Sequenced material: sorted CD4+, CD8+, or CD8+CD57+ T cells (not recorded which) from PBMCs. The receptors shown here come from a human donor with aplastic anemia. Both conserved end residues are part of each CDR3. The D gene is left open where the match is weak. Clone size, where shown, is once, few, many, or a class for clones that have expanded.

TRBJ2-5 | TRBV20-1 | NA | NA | TGCAGTGCTCGCCACACACTAGTTTTAGAGACCCAGTACTTC | CSARHTLVLETQYF
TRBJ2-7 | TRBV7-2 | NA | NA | TGTGCCAGCAGCTTAGGTTCGGGGGACCGCTACGAGCAGTACTTC | CASSLGSGDRYEQYF
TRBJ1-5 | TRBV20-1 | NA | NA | TGCAGTGCTATTGAGGACTCATACAATCAGCCCCAGCATTTT | CSAIEDSYNQPQHF
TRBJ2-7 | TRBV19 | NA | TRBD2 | TGTGCCAGTAGTGCGGCTAGCGGGATGGCCTACGAGCAGTACTTC | CASSAASGMAYEQYF
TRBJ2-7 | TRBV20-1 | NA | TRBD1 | TGCAGTGCTAGTCCCCGACAGGGAAAGGCCTACGAGCAGTACTTC | CSASPRQGKAYEQYF
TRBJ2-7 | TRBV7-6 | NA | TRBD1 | TGTGCCAGCAGCTCGACAGGGGATCGGGACGAGCAGTACTTC | CASSSTGDRDEQYF
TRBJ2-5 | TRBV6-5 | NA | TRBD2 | TGTGCCAGCAGTTCTATCGGGGGGGAAGAGACCCAGTACTTC | CASSSIGGEETQYF
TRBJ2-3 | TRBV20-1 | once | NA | TGCAGTGCTAGAGGCGAGGGACCCACAGATACGCAGTATTTT | CSARGEGPTDTQYF
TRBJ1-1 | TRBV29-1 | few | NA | TGCAGCGTTGTATCCGAGAACACTGAAGCTTTCTTT | CSVVSENTEAFF
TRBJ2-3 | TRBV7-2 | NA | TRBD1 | TGTGCCAGCAGCATTTACCCGCCGGGGACAGACATCACAGATACGCAGTATTTT | CASSIYPPGTDITDTQYF
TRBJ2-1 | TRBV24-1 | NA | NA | TGTGCCACCCGGCCACGGGGTAATGAGCAGTTCTTC | CATRPRGNEQFF
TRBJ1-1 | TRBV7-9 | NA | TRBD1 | TGTGCCAGCAGCTTTCCTTTAGGACAGGCGCGGAACACTGAAGCTTTCTTT | CASSFPLGQARNTEAFF
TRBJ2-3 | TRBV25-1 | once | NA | TGTGCCAGCAGTTGGAGGGTGGATACGCAGTATTTT | CASSWRVDTQYF
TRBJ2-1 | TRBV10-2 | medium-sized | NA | TGCGCCAGCGGATACTCCAATGAGCAGTTCTTC | CASGYSNEQFF
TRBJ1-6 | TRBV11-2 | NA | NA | TGTGCCAGCAGCAAATCACAGGGTCTTCAGAGAACTTCTAATTCACCCCTCCACTTT | CASSKSQGLQRTSNSPLHF
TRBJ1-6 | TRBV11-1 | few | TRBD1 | TGTGCCAGCAGCTTGGGTCCCGGGACAGGGACGGGTTCACCCCTCCACTTT | CASSLGPGTGTGSPLHF
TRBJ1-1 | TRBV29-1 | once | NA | TGCAGCGTTAGGATAAGTAACACTGAAGCTTTCTTT | CSVRISNTEAFF
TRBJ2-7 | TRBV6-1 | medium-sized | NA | TGTGCCAGCAGTGCCCTAGGTGCCTCCTACGAGCAGTACTTC | CASSALGASYEQYF
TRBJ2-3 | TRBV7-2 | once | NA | TGTGCCAGCAGCTTAGGTAGCGGAGATACGCAGTATTTT | CASSLGSGDTQYF
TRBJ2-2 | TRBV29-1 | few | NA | TGCAGCGTTGAAAGTGGCGGGAACACCGGGGAGCTGTTTTTT | CSVESGGNTGELFF
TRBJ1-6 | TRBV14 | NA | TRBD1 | TGTGCCAGCAGCCTTAGACAGGGGAATAATTCACCCCTCCACTTT | CASSLRQGNNSPLHF
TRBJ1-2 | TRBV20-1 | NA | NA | TGCAGTGCTAGAGATAGTCAGTTCCGTTATGGCTACACCTTC | CSARDSQFRYGYTF
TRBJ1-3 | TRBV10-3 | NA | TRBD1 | TGTGCCATCAGTGACCTACAGGGGGACTCTGGAAACACCATATATTTT | CAISDLQGDSGNTIYF
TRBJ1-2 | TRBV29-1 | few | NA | TGCAGCGTTGTCCGGGGGGCGGGTGGCTACACCTTC | CSVVRGAGGYTF
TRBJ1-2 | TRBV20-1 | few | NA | TGCAGTGCTAGCGCGCAGGACAGATTGGGAGGCTACACCTTC | CSASAQDRLGGYTF
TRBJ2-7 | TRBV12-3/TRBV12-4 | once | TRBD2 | TGTGCCAGCAGTTCCCCTCCTCCCGGGACTAGCGGCACACTTACCTACGAGCAGTACTTC | CASSSPPPGTSGTLTYEQYF
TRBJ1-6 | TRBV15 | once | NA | TGTGCCACCAGCAGCAGAGAGATATCGCCTTCACCCCTCCACTTT | CATSSREISPSPLHF
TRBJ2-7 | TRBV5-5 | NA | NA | TGTGCCAGCAGCTCACAGGGTGGCAACGAGCAGTACTTC | CASSSQGGNEQYF
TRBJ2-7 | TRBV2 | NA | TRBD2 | TGTGCCAGCTGCGCAGGGAGGGCACAATACGAGCAGTACTTC | CASCAGRAQYEQYF
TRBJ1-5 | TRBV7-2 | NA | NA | TGTGCCAGCAGCCCCTCTAAGCATCAGCCCCAGCATTTT | CASSPSKHQPQHF
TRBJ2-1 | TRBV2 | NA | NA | TGTGCCAGCAGCTATCCCTTAGTCCAAGAGCAGTTCTTC | CASSYPLVQEQFF
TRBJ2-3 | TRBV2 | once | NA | TGTGCCAGCAGTGAATTTCTAGGTAGAATGGCAGATACGCAGTATTTT | CASSEFLGRMADTQYF
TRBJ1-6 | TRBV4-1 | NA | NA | TGCGCCAGCAGCCTAACCGGGACGGGGCGTGATTCACCCCTCCACTTT | CASSLTGTGRDSPLHF
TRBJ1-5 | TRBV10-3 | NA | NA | TGTGCCATCAGTGAGGGATGGAGAAGCAATCAGCCCCAGCATTTT | CAISEGWRSNQPQHF
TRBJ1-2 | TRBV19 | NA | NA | TGTGCCAGTAGTATCGCAGCTCACACAAACTATGGCTACACCTTC | CASSIAAHTNYGYTF
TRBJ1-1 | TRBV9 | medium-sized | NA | TGTGCCAGCAGCGTAGGGGATACTGAAGCTTTCTTT | CASSVGDTEAFF
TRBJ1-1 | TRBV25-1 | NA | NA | TGTGCCAGCAGTGAACAGACAGATGAAGCTTTCTTT | CASSEQTDEAFF
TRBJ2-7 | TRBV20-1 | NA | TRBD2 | TGCGGTGCACTAGCGGGAGGGAGCCACGAGCAGTACTTC | CGALAGGSHEQYF
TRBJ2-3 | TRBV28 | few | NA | TGTGCCAGCCGGGCAGGGCCGGACACAGATACGCAGTATTTT | CASRAGPDTDTQYF
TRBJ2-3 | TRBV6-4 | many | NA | TGTGCCAGCAGTATGACCCGAGGGGCCGATACGCAGTATTTT | CASSMTRGADTQYF
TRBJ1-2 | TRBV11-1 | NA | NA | TGTGCCAGCAGCTTAGTCGACGGACGGGATGGCTACACCTTC | CASSLVDGRDGYTF
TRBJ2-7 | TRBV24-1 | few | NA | TGTGCCACCAGTGATCCTGGGGGGACCATGAGGGACGAGCAGTACTTC | CATSDPGGTMRDEQYF
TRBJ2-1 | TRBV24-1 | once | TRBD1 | TGTGCCACCAGTGATTCCGTTGTGGGACAGGGGGGCAATGAGCAGTTCTTC | CATSDSVVGQGGNEQFF
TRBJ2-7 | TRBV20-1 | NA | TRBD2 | TGCAGTGCCGGGACTAGCGGTACCTACGAGCAGTACTTC | CSAGTSGTYEQYF
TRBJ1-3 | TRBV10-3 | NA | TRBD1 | TGTGCCATCAGTGCAGGACAGGTTGGAAACACCATATATTTT | CAISAGQVGNTIYF
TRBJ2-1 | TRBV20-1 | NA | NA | TGCAGTGCTCGTCTGGATGAGCGGTTCTTC | CSARLDERFF
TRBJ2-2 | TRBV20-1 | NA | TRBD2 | TGCAGTGCTAGCAAGCGGGAGGTGACCGGGGAGCTGTTTTTT | CSASKREVTGELFF
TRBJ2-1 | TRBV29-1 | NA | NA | TGCAGCGTTGAACCACAGGGGAGGGTCAATGAGCAGTTCTTC | CSVEPQGRVNEQFF
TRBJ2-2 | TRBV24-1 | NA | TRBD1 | TGTGCCACCGGGACAGGGAACACCGGGGAGCTGTTTTTT | CATGTGNTGELFF
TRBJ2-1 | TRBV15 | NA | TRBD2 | TGTGCCACCAGCAGCGACGGCGGGAGCTCCTACAATGAGCAGTTCTTC | CATSSDGGSSYNEQFF
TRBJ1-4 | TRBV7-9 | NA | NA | TGTGCCAGCAGCTTAGACGGTAATGAAAAACTGTTTTTT | CASSLDGNEKLFF
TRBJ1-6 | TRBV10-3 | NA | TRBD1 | TGTGCCATCCGTGCTGGGACAGGGGAACGTTCACCCCTCCACTTT | CAIRAGTGERSPLHF
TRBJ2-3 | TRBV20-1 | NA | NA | TGCAGTGCTAGAGATCTAGGGGTGGGAACAGATACGCAGTATTTT | CSARDLGVGTDTQYF
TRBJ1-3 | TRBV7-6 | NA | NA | TGTGCCAGCAGTTATACAGGTTCAGGAAACACCATATATTTT | CASSYTGSGNTIYF
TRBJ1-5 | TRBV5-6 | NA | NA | TGTGCCAGCAGCTCTGCGGGCAATCAGCCCCAGCATTTT | CASSSAGNQPQHF
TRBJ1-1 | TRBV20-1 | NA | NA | TGCAGTGCTAGAGAATCGACAGCAGACACTGAAGCTTTCTTT | CSARESTADTEAFF
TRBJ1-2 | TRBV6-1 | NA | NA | TGTGCCAGCACCGACGGGGGAACAGCGCGTGGCTACACCTTC | CASTDGGTARGYTF
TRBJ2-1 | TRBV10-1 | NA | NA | TGCGCCAGCAGTGTGGAGACAGACTTCAATGAGCAGTTCTTC | CASSVETDFNEQFF
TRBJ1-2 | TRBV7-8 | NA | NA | TGTGCCAGCAGCTCCCCTTTCGTTGGCTACACCTTC | CASSSPFVGYTF